These T cell receptor beta chains were read from a single sample in a study of cytomegalovirus exposure and HLA in healthy donors. Profiling relied on immunoSEQ multiplex PCR, and the TCRdb table lists in-frame clones only, not all of them. This listing includes about 200,000 clones. Sequences were obtained from PBMCs. The source of these receptors is a boy aged 10-17 years in good health and CMV-seronegative. Each CDR3 is given with its conserved first and last residue. A D gene is named only where the DNA matches it firmly.

v_call	d_call	j_call	cdr3_aa	cdr3_nt
TRBV19	-	TRBJ2-3	CASSIWPDTQYF	TGTGCCAGTAGTATCTGGCCAGATACGCAGTATTTT
TRBV9	TRBD2	TRBJ2-7	CASSVEGLHEQYF	TGTGCCAGCAGCGTAGAGGGACTACACGAGCAGTACTTC
TRBV19	-	TRBJ1-1	CASSMGQVTEAFF	TGTGCCAGTAGTATGGGGCAGGTGACTGAAGCTTTCTTT
TRBV27	TRBD1	TRBJ1-5	CASSWTGGNQPQHF	TGTGCCAGCAGTTGGACAGGGGGTAATCAGCCCCAGCATTTT
TRBV4-1	TRBD2	TRBJ2-1	CASSQEGGGYNEQFF	TGCGCCAGCAGCCAAGAGGGCGGGGGATACAATGAGCAGTTCTTC
TRBV5-5	-	TRBJ1-6	CASKRAWENSPLHF	TGTGCCAGCAAAAGGGCGTGGGAGAATTCACCCCTCCACTTT
TRBV5-6	TRBD2	TRBJ2-7	CASRKRGTPPHEQYF	TGTGCCAGCCGAAAGCGGGGTACCCCCCCCCACGAGCAGTACTTC
TRBV7-6	-	TRBJ2-2	CASSSSQEGGLEYTGELFF	TGTGCCAGCAGCTCGAGCCAGGAGGGGGGGCTTGAATACACCGGGGAGCTGTTTTTT
TRBV6-1	TRBD2	TRBJ2-6	CASSEWWGGAGANVLTF	TGTGCCAGCAGTGAATGGTGGGGGGGGGCTGGGGCCAACGTCCTGACTTTC
TRBV6-6	TRBD1	TRBJ1-1	CASSVDRDFTEAFF	TGTGCCAGCAGTGTGGACAGGGATTTTACTGAAGCTTTCTTT
TRBV18	TRBD1	TRBJ1-1	CASSPPSGQATEAFF	TGTGCCAGCTCACCCCCGTCGGGACAGGCGACTGAAGCTTTCTTT
TRBV7-9	-	TRBJ2-5	CASSSPGTVAGETQYF	TGTGCCAGCAGCTCCCCAGGGACAGTCGCGGGGGAGACCCAGTACTTC
TRBV4-1	TRBD1	TRBJ2-1	CASSRFPPGQGANEQFF	TGCGCCAGCAGCCGATTCCCACCGGGACAGGGGGCGAATGAGCAGTTCTTC
TRBV30	TRBD1	TRBJ1-2	CAWSGPGQGLYGYTF	TGTGCCTGGAGTGGGCCGGGACAGGGCCTCTATGGCTACACCTTC
TRBV18	-	TRBJ1-2	CASSPSQGGNYGYTF	TGTGCCAGCTCACCGTCCCAGGGAGGTAACTATGGCTACACCTTC
TRBV15	-	TRBJ1-5	CATSRDRNQPQHF	TGTGCCACCAGCAGAGACAGGAATCAGCCCCAGCATTTT
TRBV18	-	TRBJ1-1	CASSPAGGAMDTEAFF	TGTGCCAGCTCACCAGCTGGGGGCGCGATGGACACTGAAGCTTTCTTT
TRBV5-1	TRBD1	TRBJ2-7	CASSHGTGGYEQYF	TGCGCCAGCAGCCACGGGACAGGGGGGTACGAACAGTACTTC
TRBV19	-	TRBJ2-5	CASSISEWETQYF	TGTGCCAGTAGTATTTCGGAGTGGGAGACCCAGTACTTC
TRBV4-1	-	TRBJ1-5	CASSPRANQPQHF	TGCGCCAGCAGCCCTCGCGCTAATCAGCCCCAGCATTTT
TRBV9	-	TRBJ2-1	CASSVEARNEQFF	TGTGCCAGCAGCGTGGAAGCGAGGAATGAGCAGTTCTTC
TRBV6-5	-	TRBJ1-2	CASSRLNYGYTF	TGTGCCAGCAGTAGACTTAACTATGGCTACACCTTC
TRBV4-1	-	TRBJ1-2	CASSHLKGGKGYTF	TGCGCCAGCAGCCACCTAAAGGGAGGTAAAGGCTACACCTTC
TRBV21-1	-	TRBJ2-7	CASSTRDRATYEQYF	TGTGCCAGCAGCACCCGGGACAGGGCAACCTACGAGCAGTACTTC
TRBV4-2	TRBD1	TRBJ1-2	CASSQTQGGEGYTF	TGTGCCAGCAGCCAGACACAGGGGGGCGAGGGCTACACCTTC
TRBV19	-	TRBJ1-2	CASSISPPAGGGKGYGYTF	TGTGCCAGTAGTATATCACCCCCAGCGGGAGGGGGAAAGGGCTATGGCTACACCTTC
TRBV27	TRBD1	TRBJ1-2	CASSLVGTGGMNGYTF	TGTGCCAGCAGTTTAGTCGGGACAGGGGGGATGAATGGCTACACCTTC
TRBV7-6	TRBD1	TRBJ2-3	CASSLGQGIIDTQYF	TGTGCCAGCAGCTTGGGACAGGGGATAATAGATACGCAGTATTTT